Shown below are 30 T cell receptor beta chains from a single sample sequenced in a study of CD8 T cells in ankylosing spondylitis. Study-level findings and limits: Ankylosing spondylitis blood appeared to carry a characteristic TCR beta motif of several highly homologous variants.

TCRdb reprocessed the 5' RACE reads via MiXCR and lists one record per CDR3 protein. Of 800,000 to 900,000 distinct CDR3 sequences in the sample, roughly 10% were seen once. No antigens are known for them. The sequenced sample consisted of blood, either unsorted or a sorted T cell fraction (not recorded which). The source is a male donor with ankylosing spondylitis.

The chain is built from TRBV12-3 or TRBV12-4 and TRBJ2-2; possibly TRBD1 or TRBD2 for D (5 bases each). This CDR3 region has 14 residues. Trimming cost V 2 bases and J 10 bases, with 14 bases left between them. DNA for the CDR3: TGTGCCAGCAGTTTAAGGGTATCGGGGACGGAGCTGTTTTTT. Residues: CASSLRVSGTELFF.

The chain carries TRBV5-5 and TRBJ1-5, with 9 bases fitting TRBD1. J was trimmed by 4 bases and V by 5 bases; bases with no gene match: 7. This CDR3 contains 15 residues. Per the germline V gene, CDR1 is SGHKS and CDR2 is YYEKEE (reference sequence). The CDR3 sequence: CASRTGQGLNQPQHF. The CDR3 DNA is TGTGCCAGCAGGACGGGACAGGGCCTGAATCAGCCCCAGCATTTT.

In this sample, this clonotype turned up a few times. The rearrangement links TRBV6-1 to TRBJ1-6; D not resolved. The CDR3 is 13 amino acids. Trimming left V 8 bases short and J 6 bases short, with 11 bases between. Germline-derived CDR1 and CDR2 are MNHNS and SASEGT. The CDR3 reads CASSPFGNSPLHF. The CDR3 DNA reads as TGTGCCAGCTCTCCCTTCGGTAATTCACCCCTCCACTTT.

This clonotype was seen only a few times. The rearrangement links TRBV28 to TRBJ1-2; D unresolved. Germline CDR1 MDHEN, CDR2 SYDVKM. Deletions cut 2 bases from V and 6 bases from J, with 16 bases between. This CDR3 has 15 residues. Here the CDR3 reads CASSLTPDLFDGYTF. In nucleotides, the CDR3 is TGTGCCAGCAGTTTAACCCCGGACCTATTCGATGGCTACACCTTC.

This clonotype was seen a handful of times. The V and J genes are TRBV7-9 and TRBJ2-3; the match to TRBD2 covers 8 bases. Germline CDR1 reads SEHNR; CDR2 reads FQNEAQ (reference sequence). V shed 5 bases and J 2 bases; nucleotides not matched to a gene: 6. The CDR3 covers 15 residues. The CDR3 region is CASSAWTSLTDTQYF. Written as DNA, the CDR3 is TGTGCCAGCAGCGCCTGGACTAGCCTCACAGATACGCAGTATTTT. Using reference TRBV7-9 and TRBJ2-3 for the parts outside the CDR3, the full variable domain is DTGVSQNPRHKITKRGQNVTFRCDPISEHNRLYWYRQTLGQGPEFLTYFQNEAQLEKSRLLSDRFSAERPKGSFSTLEIQRTEQGDSAMYLCASSAWTSLTDTQYFGPGTRLTVL.

The genes are TRBV20-1 and TRBJ2-1; possible D gene TRBD2, 6 bases. CDR1 DFQATT and CDR2 SNEGSKA come from the germline V gene (reference sequence). This CDR3 is built from 14 residues. CDR3 coding DNA: TGCAGGGCCGGGGGAATTGGAACCTACAATGAGCAGTTCTTC. Protein: CRAGGIGTYNEQFF.

Note on this clonotype: This may stem from a read error, because a much larger clone lies one nucleotide away. The V gene is TRBV2, the J gene TRBJ1-1; TRBD1 is a possible D gene (5 bases). This CDR3 spans 13 amino acids. Germline CDR1 reads SNHLY; CDR2 reads FYNNEI. For the CDR3, the DNA is TGTTCCAGCAATCGCGTGGGGGTCCCTGAAGCTTTCTTT. It yields the protein CSSNRVGVPEAFF. The variable domain in full, with the rest retrieved from reference TRBV2 and TRBJ1-1, is EPEVTQTPSHQVTQMGQEVILRCVPISNHLYFYWYRQILGQKVEFLVSFYNNEISEKSEIFDDQFSVERPDGSNFTLKIRSTKLEDSAMYFCSSNRVGVPEAFFGQGTRLTVV.

With respect to this clonotype: A read error may explain this, as a much larger clone is one base away. The chain couples TRBV29-1 to TRBJ2-7; TRBD2 agrees at 7 bases. Germline lookup yields CDR1 SQVTM and CDR2 ANQGSEA. V gave up 7 bases and J gave up 6 bases; unmatched junction bases: 9. This CDR3 is 12 amino acids long. CDR3 DNA: TGCAGCGCTTTAAGGTTAGCGGGCGAGCAGTACTTC. It encodes CSALRLAGEQYF.

The chain recombines TRBV7-2 with TRBJ2-1; unclear D gene. The V end lost 0 bases, the J end lost 12 bases, and 6 bases lay between the germline ends. Germline values: CDR1 SGHTA, CDR2 FQGNSA. The CDR3 covers 11 residues. This CDR3 is CASSLALRQFF. CDR3 nucleotides: TGTGCCAGCAGCTTAGCTCTGAGGCAGTTCTTC.

V usage is TRBV20-1 and J usage is TRBJ2-2; maybe TRBD2 (5 bases). Trimming shortened V by 5 bases and J by 5 bases, and 12 bases separated the two germline ends. This CDR3 has 13 residues. CDR1 is DFQATT, CDR2 SNEGSKA, per germline (reference sequence). The chain's CDR3 is CSAPSGRTGELFF. CDR3 nucleotides: TGCAGTGCTCCCAGCGGACGAACCGGGGAGCTGTTTTTT.

The V and J genes are TRBV11-2 and TRBJ2-3; D is uncertain. Germline assignment: CDR1 SGHAT and CDR2 FQNNGV. CDR3 length: 13 amino acids. V shed 1 base and J shed 12 bases, with 14 bases lying between them. This CDR3 is CASSLGSEMAQYF. In nucleotides, the CDR3 is TGTGCCAGCAGCTTAGGCAGCGAAATGGCCCAGTATTTT.

This clonotype was detected only a few times. The chain has TRBV5-1 and TRBJ2-7; D may correspond to TRBD1 or TRBD2 (5 bases each). This CDR3 comprises 16 residues. V was pared by 0 bases and J by 3 bases, with 16 bases between. CDR1 and CDR2 from the germline V gene are SGHRS and YFSETQ. The CDR3 region is CASSLAYGTQNYEQYF. CDR3 coding DNA: TGCGCCAGCAGCTTGGCTTACGGGACGCAGAACTACGAGCAGTACTTC.

This clonotype was observed a handful of times. The chain recombines TRBV29-1 with TRBJ1-1; D is undetermined. The CDR3 covers 14 residues. CDR1 and CDR2 from the germline V gene are SQVTM and ANQGSEA. V was trimmed by 1 base and J by 1 base, leaving 10 bases between them. CDR3 bases: TGCAGCGTTGAAGTGCACGGAAGGAACACTGAAGCTTTCTTT. Amino acids: CSVEVHGRNTEAFF.

The table lists this clonotype with a few counts. The CDR3 protein is CASSLKQGADTQYF. CDR3 sequence (DNA): TGTGCCAGCAGCTTAAAACAGGGGGCAGATACGCAGTATTTT. The J gene is TRBJ2-3, the V gene TRBV7-3; 8 positions agree with TRBD1. CDR1 and CDR2 from the germline V gene are SGHTA and FQGTGA. Trimming took 1 base from V and 4 from J; bases not matched to a gene: 1. The CDR3 contains 14 residues.

The V call is TRBV28, the J call TRBJ2-5; 7 bases match TRBD1. The CDR3 contains 16 residues. The germline CDR1 and CDR2 sequences are MDHEN and SYDVKM. The trim removed 3 bases at V and 5 bases at J, leaving 12 bases unmatched. The CDR3 loop is CASSFEGQDRWETQYF. The DNA of the CDR3 is TGTGCCAGCAGTTTCGAAGGACAGGATAGGTGGGAGACCCAGTACTTC.

V usage is TRBV20-1 and J usage is TRBJ2-5; TRBD2 aligns across 10 bases. The CDR3 contains 14 residues. Losses at the gene ends were 6 bases for V and 6 bases for J; bases not matched to a gene: 10. The germline V gene encodes CDR1 DFQATT and CDR2 SNEGSKA (reference sequence). CDR3 loop: CSATKREGLKTQYF. As DNA, the CDR3 is TGCAGTGCGACCAAGCGGGAGGGGCTGAAGACCCAGTACTTC.

This clonotype was counted ten times or more. This rearrangement joins TRBV20-1 to TRBJ2-7; no clear D. CDR3 length: 10 amino acids. V lost 5 bases, J lost 3 bases, and 5 bases lay in between. Germline CDR1 DFQATT, CDR2 SNEGSKA (reference sequence). This CDR3 reads CSASVYEQYF. In nucleotides, the CDR3 is TGCAGTGCTTCTGTCTACGAGCAGTACTTC.

The V call is TRBV6-2 or TRBV6-3, the J call TRBJ1-1, with TRBD1 matching over 10 bases. Looked up from germline, CDR1 is MNHEY and CDR2 is SVGEGT. The CDR3 contains 15 residues. Trimming took 2 bases from V and 9 from J; bases not matched to a gene: 9. The CDR3 coding sequence is TGTGCCAGCAGTTACACCGGGACAGGGGTCCCCCAAGCTTTCTTT. As protein: CASSYTGTGVPQAFF.

This chain links TRBV6-5 with TRBJ2-1, with 10 nucleotides matching TRBD2. The CDR3 is 15 residues long. Germline V gene sequence: CDR1 MNHEY, CDR2 SVGAGI. Trimming cost V 0 bases and J 12 bases; bases outside gene matches: 8. For the CDR3, the DNA is TGTGCCAGCAGTTACTCAGCGGGGGGGTCAGTGGGGCAGTTCTTC. Residues: CASSYSAGGSVGQFF.

The table lists this clonotype with many counts. The chain combines TRBV4-3 with TRBJ1-6; D is undetermined. The CDR3 has 13 amino acids. Germline V lookup: CDR1 LGHNA, CDR2 YSLEER. V lost 0 bases to trimming and J lost 13 bases, with 10 bases between them. The CDR3 DNA is TGCGCCAGCAGCCAAGATCCTGGGTTGCCCCTCCACTTT. It translates to CASSQDPGLPLHF.

The chain employs TRBV4-2 and TRBJ2-3, with 8 bases aligning to TRBD2. The CDR3 loop spans 15 amino acids. V lost 6 bases and J lost 6; bases outside the gene matches: 11. In germline, CDR1 is LGHNA, CDR2 YNFKEQ. CDR3 region: CASSLGGEPGDTQYF. The CDR3 bases are TGTGCCAGCAGTCTCGGGGGGGAGCCGGGGGATACGCAGTATTTT.

The chain couples TRBV7-2 to TRBJ1-1, with unresolved D. Germline values: CDR1 SGHTA, CDR2 FQGNSA. This CDR3 spans 14 amino acids. Trimming left V 3 bases short and J 1 base short, with 9 bases between. CDR3 protein: CASSFPRANTEAFF. In DNA, the CDR3 is TGTGCCAGCAGCTTTCCTCGAGCGAACACTGAAGCTTTCTTT.

The chain uses TRBV7-9 and TRBJ2-5; D is unclear. The V end lost 5 bases, the J end lost 5 bases, and 18 bases lay between the germline ends. The germline CDR1 and CDR2 sequences are SEHNR and FQNEAQ (reference sequence). CDR3 size: 15 residues. The CDR3 protein is CASSPGSSLSETQYF. CDR3 DNA: TGTGCCAGCAGCCCAGGATCGTCCCTGTCTGAGACCCAGTACTTC.

This clonotype was seen a handful of times. This chain joins TRBV28 and TRBJ2-3; D is possibly TRBD2 (5 bases). Trimming removed 7 bases from V and 4 bases from J, with 12 bases in between. Germline lookup yields CDR1 MDHEN and CDR2 SYDVKM. The CDR3 runs 13 residues. Written as DNA, the CDR3 is TGTGCCAGCAAATACTATAGCGCAGATACGCAGTATTTT. Translated, it gives CASKYYSADTQYF.

The chain uses TRBV4-2 and TRBJ2-3; tentatively, D is TRBD2 (5 bases). There are 16 residues in the CDR3. V was shortened by 1 base and J by 0 bases, with 11 bases between the two germline ends. CDR1 and CDR2 from the germline V gene are LGHNA and YNFKEQ. The CDR3 DNA sequence: TGTGCCAGCAGCCAAGCACGAGCGGCTAGCACAGATACGCAGTATTTT. It is translated as CASSQARAASTDTQYF.

This chain's CDR3 is CASSLSPGLGEQYF. DNA of the CDR3: TGCGCCAGCAGCTTGAGTCCAGGGTTGGGGGAGCAGTACTTC. This rearrangement joins TRBV5-1 to TRBJ2-7; perhaps TRBD1 as D (5 bases). The CDR3 contains 14 residues. Germline-derived CDR1 and CDR2 are SGHRS and YFSETQ. Between the trimmed V and J ends, which lost 1 base and 7 bases, there was a span of 15 bases. The full variable domain, completed using reference TRBV5-1 and TRBJ2-7, is KAGVTQTPRYLIKTRGQQVTLSCSPISGHRSVSWYQQTPGQGLQFLFEYFSETQRNKGNFPGRFSGRQFSNSRSEMNVSTLELGDSALYLCASSLSPGLGEQYFGPGTRLTVT.

As for this clonotype: Given a much more abundant clone one base away, this may be a read error. This rearrangement joins TRBV20-1 to TRBJ2-5, with 7 bases fitting TRBD1. This CDR3 has 14 amino acids. Germline V gene lookup returns CDR1 DFQATT and CDR2 SNEGSKA (reference sequence). V was pared by 0 bases and J by 4 bases, with 5 bases of the junction left unmatched. As DNA, the CDR3 is TGCAGTGCTAGAGACGCGACAGGGTCAGAGACCCAGTACTTC. Its protein product is CSARDATGSETQYF.

This clonotype was observed a few times. The J gene is TRBJ1-1, the V gene TRBV29-1, with TRBD1 matching 9 bases. This CDR3 spans 15 amino acids. V lost 6 bases and J lost 4; bases outside the gene matches: 12. From germline, CDR1 is SQVTM and CDR2 ANQGSEA. CDR3 nucleotides: TGCAGCGTCCGTACAGGGGGCGAAAGGAGCACTGAAGCTTTCTTT. As protein: CSVRTGGERSTEAFF.

This clonotype was seen only a few times. The rearrangement uses TRBV6-5 and TRBJ2-2, with unresolved D. Germline V gene sequence: CDR1 MNHEY, CDR2 SVGAGI. Trimming took off 0 bases at V and 2 bases at J, with 7 bases between the two ends. The CDR3 spans 15 residues. As DNA, the CDR3 is TGTGCCAGCAGTTACTCGGGGATAAACACCGGGGAGCTGTTTTTT. Its translation is CASSYSGINTGELFF.

The rearrangement joins TRBV20-1 to TRBJ2-2; TRBD1 matches 11 bases. V was clipped by 5 bases and J by 5 bases; unmatched bases: 10. Germline V gene sequence: CDR1 DFQATT, CDR2 SNEGSKA (reference sequence). This CDR3 is built from 16 residues. The CDR3 DNA reads TGCAGTGCTTCTACCGCCGGGACAGGGGGAACCGGGGAGCTGTTTTTT. It translates to CSASTAGTGGTGELFF.